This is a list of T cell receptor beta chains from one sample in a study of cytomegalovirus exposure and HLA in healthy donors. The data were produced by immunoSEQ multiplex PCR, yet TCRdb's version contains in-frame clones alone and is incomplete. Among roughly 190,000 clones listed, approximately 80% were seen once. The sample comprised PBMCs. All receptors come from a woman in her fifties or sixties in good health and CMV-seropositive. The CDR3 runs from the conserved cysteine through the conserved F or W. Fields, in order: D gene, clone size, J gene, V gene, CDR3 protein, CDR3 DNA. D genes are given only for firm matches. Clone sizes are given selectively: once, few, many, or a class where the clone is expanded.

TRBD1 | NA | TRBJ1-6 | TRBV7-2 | CASRSDRGYNSPLHF | TGTGCCAGCAGATCTGACAGGGGGTATAATTCACCCCTCCACTTT
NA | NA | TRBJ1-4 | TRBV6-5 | CASSYRQANEKLFF | TGTGCCAGCAGTTACCGGCAGGCAAATGAAAAACTGTTTTTT
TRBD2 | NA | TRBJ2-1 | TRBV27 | CASASPGLAGYEQFF | TGTGCCAGCGCCTCTCCGGGACTAGCGGGGTATGAGCAGTTCTTC
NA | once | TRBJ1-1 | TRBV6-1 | CASIAQLPNTEAFF | TGTGCCAGCATCGCCCAGTTACCGAACACTGAAGCTTTCTTT
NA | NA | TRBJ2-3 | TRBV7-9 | CASSLIWVDSTDTQYF | TGTGCCAGCAGCTTAATTTGGGTCGATAGCACGGATACGCAGTATTTT
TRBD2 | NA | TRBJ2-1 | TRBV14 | CASSPEGRGAYNEQFF | TGTGCCAGCAGCCCTGAGGGGCGGGGGGCCTACAATGAGCAGTTCTTC
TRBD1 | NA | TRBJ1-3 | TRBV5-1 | CASSLGQGDGNTIYF | TGCGCCAGCAGCTTGGGCCAGGGGGATGGAAACACCATATATTTT
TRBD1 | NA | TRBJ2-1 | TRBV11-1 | CASSLAGGQTYNEQFF | TGTGCCAGCAGCTTAGCAGGGGGACAGACTTACAATGAGCAGTTCTTC
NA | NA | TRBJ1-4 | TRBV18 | CASSPETTNEKLFF | TGTGCCAGCTCACCAGAGACAACTAATGAAAAACTGTTTTTT
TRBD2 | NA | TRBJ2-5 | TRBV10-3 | CAISESRGGVQETQYF | TGTGCCATCAGTGAGTCACGCGGGGGGGTTCAAGAGACCCAGTACTTC
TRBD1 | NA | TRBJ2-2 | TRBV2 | CASRDRASTGELFF | TGTGCCAGCAGGGACAGGGCATCAACCGGGGAGCTGTTTTTT
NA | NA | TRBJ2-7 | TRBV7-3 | CASSGPESFWNEQYF | TGTGCCAGCAGCGGTCCGGAGTCCTTTTGGAACGAGCAGTACTTC
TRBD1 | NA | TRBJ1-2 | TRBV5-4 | CASSGTGNGYTF | TGTGCCAGCAGCGGGACAGGCAATGGCTACACCTTC